These 16 T cell receptor beta chains were sequenced from one sample in a study of blood T cell repertoires in COVID-19. Clones were read by immunoSEQ multiplex PCR, and TCRdb kept only the in-frame ones, dropping some. The data show roughly 290,000 clones, around 87% seen once. The sample consisted of PBMCs or T cells enriched from blood (not recorded which). These receptors were collected from a woman aged 18-29 years with acute COVID-19.

This chain joins TRBV7-2 and TRBJ2-3, with 14 positions matching TRBD2. This CDR3 has 17 residues. Germline CDR1 is SGHTA and CDR2 is FQGNSA. With 5 bases clipped from V and 10 bases from J, the junction kept 14 bases outside the gene matches. The CDR3 DNA reads TGTGCCAGCAGCGCACAGGCCGGGGGACTAGCGGGAGTCGCGCAGTATTTT. Translation gives CASSAQAGGLAGVAQYF.

The chain combines TRBV19 with TRBJ2-3, with 8 nucleotides matching TRBD1. V trimming: 3 bases; J trimming: 3 bases; junction bases outside the gene matches: 2. Germline-derived CDR1 and CDR2 are LNHDA and SQIVND (reference sequence). The CDR3 is made up of 14 amino acids. CDR3 nucleotide sequence: TGTGCCAGTAGTATGCACAGGGGGACAGATACGCAGTATTTT. This codes for CASSMHRGTDTQYF. Complete variable domain (other parts from reference TRBV19 and TRBJ2-3): DGGITQSPKYLFRKEGQNVTLSCEQNLNHDAMYWYRQDPGQGLRLIYYSQIVNDFQKGDIAEGYSVSREKKESFPLTVTSAQKNPTAFYLCASSMHRGTDTQYFGPGTRLTVL.

This chain joins TRBV28 and TRBJ1-1; the D gene is possibly TRBD1 (5 bases). The CDR3 length is 12 residues. Trimming left V 2 bases short and J 10 bases short, with 11 bases between. The germline V gene encodes CDR1 MDHEN and CDR2 SYDVKM. The CDR3 region has the DNA TGTGCCAGCAGTTTACGCGGGAGGGGAGCTTTCTTT. This sequence encodes CASSLRGRGAFF.

The chain joins TRBV3-1 (or the pseudogene TRBV3-2) to TRBJ2-6, with TRBD2 identical over 10 bases. CDR3 length: 18 amino acids. Unmatched junction bases numbered 4, after V lost 2 bases and J lost 0 bases. From germline, CDR1 is LGHDT and CDR2 YNNKEL (reference sequence). CDR3 loop: CASSQLLAGASGANVLTF. CDR3 in DNA: TGTGCCAGCAGCCAATTGCTAGCGGGGGCCTCTGGGGCCAACGTCCTGACTTTC.

The chain joins TRBV4-1 to TRBJ2-7, with D possibly being TRBD1 (5 bases). Germline loops: CDR1 MGHRA, CDR2 YSYEKL. V lost 2 bases and J 1 base, leaving 21 bases between the germline ends. The CDR3 has 18 amino acids. The CDR3 sequence is CASSQSPPRQLGSYEQYF. As DNA, the CDR3 is TGCGCCAGCAGCCAAAGTCCCCCCCGACAGTTAGGTTCCTACGAGCAGTACTTC.

A word on this clone: This clone may be a read error of a much larger clone one base away. The chain joins TRBV6-1 to TRBJ1-5; TRBD1 is a possible D gene (6 bases). The CDR3 sequence is 15 residues long. Per germline, CDR1 MNHNS and CDR2 SASEGT. V lost 1 base to trimming and J lost 0 bases, with 7 bases between them. The CDR3 DNA sequence: TGTGCCAGCAGTGAAGAACAGGGTAGCAATCAGCCCCAGCATTTT. This sequence encodes CASSEEQGSNQPQHF.

V usage is TRBV25-1 and J usage is TRBJ2-7; TRBD1 is a possible D gene (6 bases). Germline CDR1 is MGHDK and CDR2 is SYGVNS. This CDR3 contains 15 residues. Trimming removed 3 bases at V and 4 bases at J, with 16 bases between. CDR3 region: CASSDFARGRYEQYF. In DNA, the CDR3 is TGTGCCAGCAGTGATTTCGCCAGGGGACGGTACGAGCAGTACTTC.

The chain couples TRBV12-1 to TRBJ2-5; no DNA check was done on the table's D call, TRBD2. TRBV12-1 is reported as a pseudogene. The CDR3 has 20 residues. The CDR3 nucleotides read TGTGCCAGCAGCTTTGAAGGGACTAGCGGGCGGTGGGAGTACAAAGAGACCCAGTACTTC. It yields the protein CASSFEGTSGRWEYKETQYF.

This clone appeared once. CDR3 nucleotides: TGTGCCAGCCTTGGAGCTTTTAATGAAAAACTGTTTTTT. Translated, it gives CASLGAFNEKLFF. The chain employs TRBV6-5 and TRBJ1-4, with no clear D. CDR3 length: 13 residues. Trimming took off 8 bases at V and 4 bases at J, with 11 bases between the two ends. Germline V CDR1 and CDR2: MNHEY, SVGAGI.

V gene TRBV7-2 combines with J gene TRBJ1-4; 10 bases map to TRBD1. The CDR3 has 14 amino acids. Germline V gene lookup returns CDR1 SGHTA and CDR2 FQGNSA. Germline trimming cut 3 bases from V and 10 bases from J; bases unmatched to any gene: 5. In DNA form, the CDR3 reads TGTGCCAGCAGCTTCCAGGGACAGGGGTTAAAACTGTTTTTT. Its translation is CASSFQGQGLKLFF.

The chain carries TRBV29-1 and TRBJ2-1, with 8 bases identical to TRBD2. The CDR3 extends over 14 amino acids. Germline V gene lookup returns CDR1 SQVTM and CDR2 ANQGSEA. V lost 6 bases to trimming and J lost 1 base; unmatched junction nucleotides: 5. The CDR3, as DNA: TGCAGCGTCCTGACTAGCGAATCCTACAATGAGCAGTTCTTC. Residues: CSVLTSESYNEQFF.

The genes are TRBV4-1 and TRBJ1-6, with 8 bases that match TRBD1. Trimming cost V 4 bases and J 8 bases; bases outside gene matches: 13. The CDR3 sequence is 17 residues long. CDR1 and CDR2 from the germline V gene are MGHRA and YSYEKL. In DNA, the CDR3 is TGCGCCAGCAGCCTCGAGCCCTTGACAGGGGCCTATTCACCCCTCCACTTT. Amino acid sequence: CASSLEPLTGAYSPLHF.

The chain combines TRBV3-1 (or the pseudogene TRBV3-2) with TRBJ2-3, with 7 bases that match TRBD2. Per the germline V gene, CDR1 is LGHDT and CDR2 is YNNKEL (reference sequence). This CDR3 comprises 15 residues. The junction had 5 bases not matched to a gene; V was cut back by 3 bases and J by 2 bases. The CDR3 region has the DNA TGTGCCAGCAGCCACAGCGGGGTCGCCACAGATACGCAGTATTTT. Translating it yields CASSHSGVATDTQYF.

This chain uses TRBV2 with TRBJ1-2, with a tentative D call TRBD1 (6 bases). There are 14 residues in the CDR3. Germline V gene sequence: CDR1 SNHLY, CDR2 FYNNEI. V lost 7 bases and J lost 3, with 15 bases in between. The CDR3 nucleotides are TGTGCCAGCATGACCGGTGAGGGGGACTATGGCTACACCTTC. It encodes CASMTGEGDYGYTF.

This chain connects TRBV20-1 to TRBJ2-5, with D maybe TRBD1 (6 bases). Germline CDR1 and CDR2: DFQATT and SNEGSKA (reference sequence). The CDR3 covers 12 residues. Deletions cut 3 bases from V and 6 bases from J, with 11 bases between. Here the CDR3 reads CSASGQGKTQYF. The DNA for the CDR3 is TGCAGTGCTAGTGGCCAGGGGAAGACCCAGTACTTC.

V gene TRBV5-4 combines with J gene TRBJ2-6; no reliable D call. Trimming took off 1 base at V and 2 bases at J, with 7 bases between the two ends. Germline V gene sequence: CDR1 SGHNT, CDR2 YYREEE (reference sequence). This CDR3 has 15 amino acids. CDR3 in amino acids: CASSLIGPGANVLTF. The CDR3 DNA sequence: TGTGCCAGCAGCTTGATTGGCCCTGGGGCCAACGTCCTGACTTTC.